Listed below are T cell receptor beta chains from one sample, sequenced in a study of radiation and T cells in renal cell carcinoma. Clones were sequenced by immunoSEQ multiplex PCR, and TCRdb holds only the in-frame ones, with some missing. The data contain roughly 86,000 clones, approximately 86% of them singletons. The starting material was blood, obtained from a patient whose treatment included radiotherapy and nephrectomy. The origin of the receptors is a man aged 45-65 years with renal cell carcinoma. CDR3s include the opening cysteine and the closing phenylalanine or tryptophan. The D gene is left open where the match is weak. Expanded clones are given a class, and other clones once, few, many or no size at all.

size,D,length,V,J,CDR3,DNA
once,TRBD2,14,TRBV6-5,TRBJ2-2,CASSYSGSTGELFF,TGTGCCAGCAGTTATAGCGGGTCCACCGGGGAGCTGTTTTTT
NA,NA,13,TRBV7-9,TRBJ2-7,CASSSGTLGEQYF,TGTGCCAGCAGCTCCGGGACCCTGGGGGAGCAGTACTTC
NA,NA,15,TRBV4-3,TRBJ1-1,CASSQVPGVNTEAFF,TGCGCCAGCAGCCAAGTCCCAGGGGTGAACACTGAAGCTTTCTTT
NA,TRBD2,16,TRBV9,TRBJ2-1,CASSGSAGGLWNEQFF,TGTGCCAGCAGCGGATCAGCGGGGGGGCTGTGGAATGAGCAGTTCTTC
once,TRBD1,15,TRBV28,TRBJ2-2,CASAGQGPNTGELFF,TGTGCCAGCGCAGGACAGGGACCCAACACCGGGGAGCTGTTTTTT
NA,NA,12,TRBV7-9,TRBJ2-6,CASGSGANVLTF,TGTGCCAGCGGATCTGGGGCCAACGTCCTGACTTTC
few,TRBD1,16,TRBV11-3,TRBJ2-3,CASSPTDRVGSGTQYF,TGTGCCAGCAGCCCTACAGACAGGGTGGGGTCTGGGACGCAGTATTTT
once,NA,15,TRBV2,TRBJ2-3,CASSALGDAADTQYF,TGTGCCAGCAGTGCCCTCGGGGATGCCGCAGATACGCAGTATTTT
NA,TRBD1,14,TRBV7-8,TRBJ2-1,CASSWTYRGEEQFF,TGTGCCAGCAGCTGGACCTACAGGGGAGAAGAGCAGTTCTTC
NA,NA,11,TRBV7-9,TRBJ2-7,CASSAGGEQYF,TGTGCCAGCAGCGCCGGCGGAGAGCAGTACTTC
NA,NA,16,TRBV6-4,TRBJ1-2,CASPRPETSTNYGYTF,TGTGCCAGCCCTAGGCCGGAGACATCGACTAACTATGGCTACACCTTC
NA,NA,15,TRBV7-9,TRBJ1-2,CASSLEGTAKNGYTF,TGTGCCAGCAGCTTAGAGGGGACGGCTAAGAATGGCTACACCTTC
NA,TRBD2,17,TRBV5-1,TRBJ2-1,CASSSSLTSGGSYEQFF,TGCGCCAGCAGCTCCTCACTGACTAGCGGGGGATCTTATGAGCAGTTCTTC
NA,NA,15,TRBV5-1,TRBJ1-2,CASSPGWGANYGYTF,TGCGCCAGCAGCCCCGGCTGGGGGGCTAACTATGGCTACACCTTC
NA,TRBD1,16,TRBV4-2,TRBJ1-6,CASSQVSGTGDSPLHF,TGTGCCAGCAGCCAAGTTTCCGGGACAGGGGATTCACCCCTCCACTTT
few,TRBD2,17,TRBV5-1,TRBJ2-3,CASSLAVSGGYTDTQYF,TGCGCCAGCAGCTTGGCGGTTAGCGGGGGGTACACAGATACGCAGTATTTT
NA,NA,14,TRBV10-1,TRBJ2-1,CASKGGRGTDEQFF,TGCGCCAGCAAGGGAGGGCGGGGGACAGATGAGCAGTTCTTC
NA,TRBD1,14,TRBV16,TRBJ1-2,CASSQGQGAYGYTF,TGTGCCAGCAGCCAGGGACAGGGGGCCTATGGCTACACCTTC
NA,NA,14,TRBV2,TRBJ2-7,CASSVERDSYEQYF,TGTGCCAGCAGTGTGGAACGGGATAGCTACGAGCAGTACTTC
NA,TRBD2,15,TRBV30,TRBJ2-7,CAWSKVGTRGYEQYF,TGTGCCTGGAGTAAAGTCGGGACTAGGGGCTACGAGCAGTACTTC
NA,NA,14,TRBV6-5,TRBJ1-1,CASSALLGVTEAFF,TGTGCCAGCAGTGCGCTCTTGGGGGTCACTGAAGCTTTCTTT
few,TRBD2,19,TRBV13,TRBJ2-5,CASSFSPVTSGVYQETQYF,TGTGCCAGCAGCTTCTCACCTGTGACTAGCGGGGTGTACCAAGAGACCCAGTACTTC
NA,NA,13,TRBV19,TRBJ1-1,CASSLKQDTEAFF,TGTGCCAGTAGTCTAAAACAGGACACTGAAGCTTTCTTT
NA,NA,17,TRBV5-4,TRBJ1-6,CASSGGSDFSYNSPLHF,TGTGCCAGCAGCGGGGGATCGGATTTCTCCTATAATTCACCCCTCCACTTT
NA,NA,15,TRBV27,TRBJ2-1,CASSPGGLSYNEQFF,TGTGCCAGCAGTCCCGGGGGGCTCTCCTACAATGAGCAGTTCTTC
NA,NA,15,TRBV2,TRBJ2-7,CASSVDSTASYEQYF,TGTGCCAGCAGCGTCGACTCGACAGCCTCCTACGAGCAGTACTTC
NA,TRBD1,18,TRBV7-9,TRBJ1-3,CASSYDGQGRGSGNTIYF,TGTGCCAGCAGCTACGACGGACAGGGTAGAGGCTCTGGAAACACCATATATTTT
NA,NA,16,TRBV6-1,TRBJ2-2,CASSEMGGLNTGELFF,TGTGCCAGCAGTGAAATGGGGGGCTTGAACACCGGGGAGCTGTTTTTT
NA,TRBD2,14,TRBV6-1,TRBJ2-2,CASSAPGGTGELFF,TGTGCCAGCAGTGCCCCGGGGGGGACCGGGGAGCTGTTTTTT
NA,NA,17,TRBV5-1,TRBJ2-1,CASSPVIGTISYNEQFF,TGCGCCAGCAGCCCCGTAATCGGTACAATCTCCTACAATGAGCAGTTCTTC
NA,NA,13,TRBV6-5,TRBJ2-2,CASSYSNDGELFF,TGTGCCAGCAGTTACTCGAATGACGGGGAGCTGTTTTTT
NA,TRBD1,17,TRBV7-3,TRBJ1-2,CASSSWAWDRLLYGYTF,TGTGCCAGCAGCTCCTGGGCCTGGGACAGGTTACTCTATGGCTACACCTTC
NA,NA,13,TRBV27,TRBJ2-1,CASSFWDNNEQFF,TGTGCCAGCAGTTTCTGGGACAACAATGAGCAGTTCTTC
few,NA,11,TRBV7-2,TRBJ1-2,CASERENGYTF,TGTGCCAGCGAGCGGGAAAACGGCTACACCTTC
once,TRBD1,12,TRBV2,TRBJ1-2,CASSPGQRGYTF,TGTGCCAGCAGTCCGGGACAGAGGGGCTACACCTTC
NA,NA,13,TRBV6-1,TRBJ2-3,CASSVRSTDTQYF,TGTGCCAGCAGTGTCCGCAGCACAGATACGCAGTATTTT
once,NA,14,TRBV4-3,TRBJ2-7,CASSQAGTSREQYF,TGCGCCAGCAGCCAAGCCGGGACCTCGAGGGAGCAGTACTTC
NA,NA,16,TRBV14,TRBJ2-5,CASSHLGQQYQETQYF,TGTGCCAGCAGCCACTTAGGACAACAGTACCAAGAGACCCAGTACTTC
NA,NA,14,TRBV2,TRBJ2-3,CAITWLSSTDTQYF,TGTGCCATTACTTGGCTATCTAGCACAGATACGCAGTATTTT
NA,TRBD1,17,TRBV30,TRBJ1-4,CAWRGGIRDSLNEKLFF,TGTGCCTGGAGGGGGGGGATCCGGGACAGTCTAAATGAAAAACTGTTTTTT
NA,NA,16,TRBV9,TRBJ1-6,CASSVENLSYNSPLHF,TGTGCCAGCAGCGTAGAGAATCTCTCCTATAATTCACCCCTCCACTTT
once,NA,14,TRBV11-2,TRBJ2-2,CASTHGGLGGELFF,TGTGCCAGCACCCATGGGGGGCTCGGCGGGGAGCTGTTTTTT
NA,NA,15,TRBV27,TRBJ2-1,CASSYEGDSYNEQFF,TGTGCCAGCAGTTACGAGGGTGACTCCTACAATGAGCAGTTCTTC
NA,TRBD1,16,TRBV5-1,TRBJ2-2,CASSPQGVLNTGELFF,TGCGCCAGCAGCCCGCAGGGGGTCTTGAACACCGGGGAGCTGTTTTTT
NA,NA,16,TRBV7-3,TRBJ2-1,CASSSPGPSSYNEQFF,TGTGCCAGCAGCTCTCCGGGCCCGAGCTCCTACAATGAGCAGTTCTTC
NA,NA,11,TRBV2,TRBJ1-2,CASSAAYGYTF,TGTGCCAGCAGTGCCGCTTATGGCTACACCTTC